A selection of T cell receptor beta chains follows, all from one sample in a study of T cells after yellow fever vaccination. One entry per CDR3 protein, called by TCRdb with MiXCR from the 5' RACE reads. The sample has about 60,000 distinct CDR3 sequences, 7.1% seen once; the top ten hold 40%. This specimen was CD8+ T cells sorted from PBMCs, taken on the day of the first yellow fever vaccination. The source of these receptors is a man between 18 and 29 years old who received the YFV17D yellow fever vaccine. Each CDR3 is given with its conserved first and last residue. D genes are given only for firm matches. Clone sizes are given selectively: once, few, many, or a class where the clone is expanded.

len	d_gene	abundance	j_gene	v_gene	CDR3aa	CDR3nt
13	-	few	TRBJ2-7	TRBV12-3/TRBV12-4	CASSLAGVHEQYF	TGTGCCAGCAGTTTAGCAGGGGTCCACGAGCAGTACTTC
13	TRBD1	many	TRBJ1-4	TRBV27	CASSFGTEEKLFF	TGTGCCAGCAGTTTTGGGACAGAAGAAAAACTGTTTTTT
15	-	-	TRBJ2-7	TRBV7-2	CASSLSSRPNYEQYF	TGTGCCAGCAGCTTAAGTAGTCGGCCGAACTACGAGCAGTACTTC
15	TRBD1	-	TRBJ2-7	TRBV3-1	CASCQADRADHEQYF	TGTGCCAGCTGCCAAGCGGACAGGGCGGATCACGAGCAGTACTTC
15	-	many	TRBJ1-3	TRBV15	CATSRDRSSGNTIYF	TGTGCCACCAGCAGAGATCGGAGCTCTGGAAACACCATATATTTT
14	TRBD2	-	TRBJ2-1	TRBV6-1	CASSPRGGSYEQFF	TGTGCCAGCAGTCCCCGCGGGGGGAGCTATGAGCAGTTCTTC
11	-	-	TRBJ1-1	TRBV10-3	CAISEASRAFF	TGTGCCATCAGTGAGGCTTCTAGAGCTTTCTTT
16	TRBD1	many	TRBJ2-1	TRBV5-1	CASSIGQGITYNEQFF	TGCGCCAGCAGCATAGGACAGGGGATCACCTACAATGAGCAGTTCTTC
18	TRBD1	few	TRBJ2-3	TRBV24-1	CATSDAHPGTGERDTQYF	TGTGCCACCAGTGATGCGCATCCCGGGACAGGGGAGCGAGATACGCAGTATTTT
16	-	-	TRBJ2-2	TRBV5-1	CASSLAGGTNTGELFF	TGCGCCAGCAGCTTGGCTGGGGGCACGAACACCGGGGAGCTGTTTTTT
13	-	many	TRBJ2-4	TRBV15	CATSDRAKNIQYF	TGTGCCACCAGCGACAGGGCCAAAAACATTCAGTACTTC
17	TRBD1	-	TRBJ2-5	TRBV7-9	CASSPDRGTALQETQYF	TGTGCCAGCAGCCCCGACAGGGGCACGGCTCTGCAAGAGACCCAGTACTTC
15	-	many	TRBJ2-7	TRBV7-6	CASSFRTSSSYEQYF	TGTGCCAGCAGCTTTAGGACATCAAGCTCCTACGAGCAGTACTTC
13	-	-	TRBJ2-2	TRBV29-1	CSVELVNTGELFF	TGCAGCGTTGAATTGGTTAACACCGGGGAGCTGTTTTTT
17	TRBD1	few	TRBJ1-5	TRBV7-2	CASSLTPGGEVNQPQHF	TGTGCCAGCAGCTTGACGCCAGGGGGAGAGGTCAATCAGCCCCAGCATTTT
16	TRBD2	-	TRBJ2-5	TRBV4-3	CASSQGFRGGQETQYF	TGCGCCAGCAGCCAAGGATTCCGGGGGGGGCAAGAGACCCAGTACTTC
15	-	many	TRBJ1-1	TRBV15	CATSRGKLVGGEAFF	TGTGCCACCAGCAGAGGCAAGTTAGTTGGGGGTGAAGCTTTCTTT
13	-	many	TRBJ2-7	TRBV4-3	CASSQEWKYEQYF	TGCGCCAGCAGCCAAGAGTGGAAGTACGAGCAGTACTTC
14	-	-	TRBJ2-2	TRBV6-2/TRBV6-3	CASSPSRRTGELFF	TGTGCCAGCAGTCCCTCCCGGCGGACCGGGGAGCTGTTTTTT
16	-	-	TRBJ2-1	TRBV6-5	CASSYSELSSYNEQFF	TGTGCCAGCAGTTACTCCGAGCTATCCTCCTACAATGAGCAGTTCTTC
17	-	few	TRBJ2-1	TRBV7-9	CASSLGGAEQTYNEQFF	TGTGCCAGCAGCTTAGGAGGGGCCGAGCAAACCTACAATGAGCAGTTCTTC
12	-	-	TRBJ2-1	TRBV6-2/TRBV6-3	CASSYGWDEQFF	TGTGCCAGCAGTTACGGCTGGGATGAGCAGTTCTTC
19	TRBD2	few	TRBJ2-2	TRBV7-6	CASSLDPTSGGQNTGELFF	TGTGCCAGCAGCTTAGATCCGACTAGCGGGGGGCAGAACACCGGGGAGCTGTTTTTT
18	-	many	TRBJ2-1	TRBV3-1	CASSQVGRRGASYNEQFF	TGTGCCAGCAGCCAAGTTGGTCGGAGGGGGGCCTCCTACAATGAGCAGTTCTTC
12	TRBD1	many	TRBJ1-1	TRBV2	CAYRAGGTEAFF	TGTGCCTACCGGGCAGGGGGCACTGAAGCTTTCTTT
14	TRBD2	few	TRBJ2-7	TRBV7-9	CASIRTSGAYEQYF	TGTGCCAGCATCCGGACTAGCGGGGCTTACGAGCAGTACTTC
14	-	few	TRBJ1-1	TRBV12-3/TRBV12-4	CASGISGDLTEAFF	TGTGCCAGCGGAATATCGGGGGATCTCACTGAAGCTTTCTTT
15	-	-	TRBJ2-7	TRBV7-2	CASSYARGRSYEQYF	TGTGCCAGCAGCTACGCGAGAGGGAGGTCCTACGAGCAGTACTTC
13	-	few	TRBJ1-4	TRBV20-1	CSAREATNEKLFF	TGCAGTGCTAGGGAGGCAACTAATGAAAAACTGTTTTTT
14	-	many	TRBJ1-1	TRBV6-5	CASSRTAMNTEAFF	TGTGCCAGCAGTCGGACAGCAATGAACACTGAAGCTTTCTTT
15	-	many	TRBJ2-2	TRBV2	CASSLTEANTGELFF	TGTGCCAGCAGTCTGACAGAAGCGAACACCGGGGAGCTGTTTTTT
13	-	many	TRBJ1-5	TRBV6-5	CASSYGINQPQHF	TGTGCCAGCAGTTACGGGATCAATCAGCCCCAGCATTTT
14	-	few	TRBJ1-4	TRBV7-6	CASSQQGWDEKLFF	TGTGCCAGCAGCCAACAGGGCTGGGATGAAAAACTGTTTTTT
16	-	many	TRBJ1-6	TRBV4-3	CASSQDRTLFISPLHF	TGCGCCAGCAGCCAAGATCGGACACTATTCATTTCACCCCTCCACTTT
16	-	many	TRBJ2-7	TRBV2	CASSEGVSVRSYEQYF	TGTGCCAGCAGTGAGGGGGTAAGCGTCCGCTCCTACGAGCAGTACTTC
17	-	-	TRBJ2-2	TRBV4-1	CASSQDRGVGRTGELFF	TGCGCCAGCAGCCAAGACAGGGGGGTAGGACGCACCGGGGAGCTGTTTTTT
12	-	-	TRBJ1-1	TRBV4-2	CAISPGNREAFF	TGTGCCATCAGCCCCGGGAATAGGGAAGCTTTCTTT
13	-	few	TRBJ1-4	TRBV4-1	CASSQVGDEKLFF	TGCGCCAGCAGCCAAGTGGGGGATGAAAAACTGTTTTTT
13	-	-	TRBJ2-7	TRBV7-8	CASSLAGTYEQYF	TGTGCCAGCAGCTTAGCCGGAACCTACGAGCAGTACTTC
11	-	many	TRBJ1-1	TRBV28	CASREGTEAFF	TGTGCCAGCAGGGAGGGTACTGAAGCTTTCTTT
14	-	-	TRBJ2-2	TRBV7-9	CASSHRQNTGELFF	TGTGCCAGCAGCCACCGACAGAACACCGGGGAGCTGTTTTTT
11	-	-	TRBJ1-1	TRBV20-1	CSARDGIEAFF	TGCAGTGCTAGAGATGGGATTGAAGCTTTCTTT